The 3 T cell receptor beta chains below were found in one sample sequenced in a study of T-cell memory formation after mild COVID-19. Using its own MiXCR run on the 5' RACE reads, TCRdb lists one record per CDR3 protein. This sample yields more than 300,000 distinct CDR3 sequences, of which approximately 13% are seen a single time; 22% belongs to the top ten. Sequenced material: PBMCs or a T cell subset sorted from them (not recorded which). These receptors were collected from a man aged 18 to 29 who had mild COVID-19 (a few samples of this study predate the infection). Cell type and time point are not known.

This clonotype has more than one count but fewer than ten. The chain carries TRBV7-9 and TRBJ1-1; 8 nucleotides line up with TRBD1. The CDR3 sequence is 15 residues long. Looked up from germline, CDR1 is SEHNR and CDR2 is FQNEAQ (reference sequence). Trimming cost V 1 base and J 6 bases; bases outside gene matches: 7. DNA of the CDR3: TGTGCCAGCAGCTTAGTGGGACAGGCGATCCCTGAAGCTTTCTTT. Its protein product is CASSLVGQAIPEAFF.

This clonotype was observed a few times. The gene calls are TRBV10-3 and TRBJ2-2; D might be TRBD1 (5 bases). The CDR3 is 15 residues long. CDR1 and CDR2 from the germline V gene are ENHRY and SYGVKD. With 4 bases removed from V and 0 bases from J, the gap between germline ends came to 9 bases. The DNA of the CDR3 is TGTGCCATCAGTGCGCCAGGGACGAACACCGGGGAGCTGTTTTTT. It is translated as CAISAPGTNTGELFF.

Ten or more counts support this clonotype. This chain joins TRBV6-5 and TRBJ2-6; D assignment may be TRBD1 or TRBD2 (5 bases each). V shed 6 bases and J shed 0 bases, with 6 bases lying between them. Germline loops: CDR1 MNHEY, CDR2 SVGAGI. CDR3 length: 14 amino acids. CDR3 loop: CASSGASGANVLTF. CDR3 bases: TGTGCCAGCAGCGGGGCCTCTGGGGCCAACGTCCTGACTTTC.